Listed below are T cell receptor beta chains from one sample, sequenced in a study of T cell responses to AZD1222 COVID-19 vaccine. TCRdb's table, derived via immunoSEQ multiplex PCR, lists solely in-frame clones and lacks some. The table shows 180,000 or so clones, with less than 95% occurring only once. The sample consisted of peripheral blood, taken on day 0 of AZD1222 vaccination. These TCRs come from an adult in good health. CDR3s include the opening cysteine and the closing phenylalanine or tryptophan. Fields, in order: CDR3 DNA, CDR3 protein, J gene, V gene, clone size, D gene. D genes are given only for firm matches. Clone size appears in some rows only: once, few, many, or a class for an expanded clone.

DNA: TGTGCCAGCGGGACGTACAGGAGCTCCTACGAGCAGTACTTC
CDR3: CASGTYRSSYEQYF
J: TRBJ2-7
V: TRBV6-5
size: .
D: .

DNA: TGTGCCAGTAGGGACGTCCGCTCTGGGGCCAACGTCCTGACTTTC
CDR3: CASRDVRSGANVLTF
J: TRBJ2-6
V: TRBV6-4
size: .
D: .

DNA: TGCGCCAGCAGTGAACCGGGGGCCGGCACAGATACGCAGTATTTT
CDR3: CASSEPGAGTDTQYF
J: TRBJ2-3
V: TRBV10-2
size: .
D: .

DNA: TGTGCCAGCAGTGAAGGGGGCGTGAGAGCTTTCTTT
CDR3: CASSEGGVRAFF
J: TRBJ1-1
V: TRBV6-1
size: .
D: .

DNA: TGTGCCAGCAGCGTGGGTGGGGTCGATGAAAAACTGTTTTTT
CDR3: CASSVGGVDEKLFF
J: TRBJ1-4
V: TRBV9
size: few
D: .

DNA: TGTGCCAGCAGAAGACTAGCGGGAGGTGGCAATGAGCAGTTCTTC
CDR3: CASRRLAGGGNEQFF
J: TRBJ2-1
V: TRBV11-1
size: .
D: TRBD2

DNA: TGTGCAACCGGGCGGACTAGCGGAGTCAATGAGCAGTTCTTC
CDR3: CATGRTSGVNEQFF
J: TRBJ2-1
V: TRBV7-9
size: .
D: TRBD2

DNA: TGTGCTAGTGGCTTCGGAACTCAGGGAAACACCATATATTTT
CDR3: CASGFGTQGNTIYF
J: TRBJ1-3
V: TRBV12-5
size: .
D: .

DNA: TGTGCCAGCAGCTTAGTGCACTTGACCTATGGCTACACCTTC
CDR3: CASSLVHLTYGYTF
J: TRBJ1-2
V: TRBV7-2
size: .
D: .

DNA: TGTGCCAGCAGCTTATTCACCGATCAGCCCCAGCATTTT
CDR3: CASSLFTDQPQHF
J: TRBJ1-5
V: TRBV7-9
size: .
D: .

DNA: TGTGCCAGCAGCTCGTCGACTACTGAGCAGTTCTTC
CDR3: CASSSSTTEQFF
J: TRBJ2-1
V: TRBV11-3
size: .
D: .

DNA: TGTGCCAGCAGCTTTTTGTGTCGGCAACTGTTTTTT
CDR3: CASSFLCRQLFF
J: TRBJ1-4
V: TRBV5-5
size: few
D: .

DNA: TGTGCCAGCAGTGAAAACCCCAACACTGAAGCTTTCTTT
CDR3: CASSENPNTEAFF
J: TRBJ1-1
V: TRBV2
size: .
D: .

DNA: TGTGCCAGCAGTCCCGGGACCTACGAGCAGTACTTC
CDR3: CASSPGTYEQYF
J: TRBJ2-7
V: TRBV12-3/TRBV12-4
size: .
D: .

DNA: TGTGCCAGCAGCGCTCAGGCAGGGTCCAATTACGAGCAGTACTTC
CDR3: CASSAQAGSNYEQYF
J: TRBJ2-7
V: TRBV9
size: .
D: .

DNA: TGTGCCAGCAGTCGACTAGCGGCCAAAGAGACCCAGTACTTC
CDR3: CASSRLAAKETQYF
J: TRBJ2-5
V: TRBV28
size: .
D: TRBD2

DNA: TGTGCCAGCAGCGCCTCCGGGACGGCCCCAGTCACTGGAAACACCATATATTTT
CDR3: CASSASGTAPVTGNTIYF
J: TRBJ1-3
V: TRBV9
size: .
D: .

DNA: TGTGCCAGCAGCTTAGCAGGGATTAGCAATCAGCCCCAGCATTTT
CDR3: CASSLAGISNQPQHF
J: TRBJ1-5
V: TRBV7-9
size: once
D: .

DNA: TGTGCCAGCAGCTCCAGACAGGGCGCCGCCAACTCTGGAAACACCATATATTTT
CDR3: CASSSRQGAANSGNTIYF
J: TRBJ1-3
V: TRBV7-2
size: .
D: TRBD1

DNA: TGTGCCAGCAGCTCCCGCGGGGTAGCGGGAAACACCGGGGAGCTGTTTTTT
CDR3: CASSSRGVAGNTGELFF
J: TRBJ2-2
V: TRBV7-3
size: .
D: TRBD2

DNA: TGTGCCAGCAGTGCAACAAGGCCGGGACTAAATACGCAGTATTTT
CDR3: CASSATRPGLNTQYF
J: TRBJ2-3
V: TRBV27
size: few
D: TRBD2

DNA: TGTGCCAGCAGTAACACCCCGGTCGATGGCTACACCTTC
CDR3: CASSNTPVDGYTF
J: TRBJ1-2
V: TRBV6-5
size: .
D: .

DNA: TGTGCCAGCAGTCCCGGAGAGGCTAACTATGGCTACACCTTC
CDR3: CASSPGEANYGYTF
J: TRBJ1-2
V: TRBV13
size: .
D: .

DNA: TGCAGCGTTAGAAGACAGGTTGTAAACGCTGAAGCTTTCTTT
CDR3: CSVRRQVVNAEAFF
J: TRBJ1-1
V: TRBV29-1
size: once
D: .

DNA: TGTGCCAGCAGTTTAGGCAGTAATTCACCCCTCCACTTT
CDR3: CASSLGSNSPLHF
J: TRBJ1-6
V: TRBV12-3/TRBV12-4
size: .
D: .

DNA: TGTGCCAGCAGTACCCGGACGGAGGAGTACTTC
CDR3: CASSTRTEEYF
J: TRBJ2-7
V: TRBV6-5
size: .
D: .

DNA: TGTGCCAGCAGTTATGGGGACCGACATGGGCAAGGCTACACCTTC
CDR3: CASSYGDRHGQGYTF
J: TRBJ1-2
V: TRBV28
size: .
D: .

DNA: TGCGCCAGCAGCCCATGGGGGGACAGCAACACCGGGGAGCTGTTTTTT
CDR3: CASSPWGDSNTGELFF
J: TRBJ2-2
V: TRBV5-1
size: .
D: .

DNA: TGCGCCAGCAGCAAGGGACAGGGTAGTTACGAGCAGTACTTC
CDR3: CASSKGQGSYEQYF
J: TRBJ2-7
V: TRBV5-1
size: .
D: TRBD1

DNA: TGTGCCAGCAGCGTAGCTACGGGGCTTAACTATGGCTACACCTTC
CDR3: CASSVATGLNYGYTF
J: TRBJ1-2
V: TRBV9
size: .
D: .

DNA: TGTGCCAGCAGTTACTCCCCGGGACAGGGGAACTATGGCTACACCTTC
CDR3: CASSYSPGQGNYGYTF
J: TRBJ1-2
V: TRBV6-2/TRBV6-3
size: .
D: TRBD1

DNA: TGTGCCAGTAGTATTGTCTCAGGCAGCAATCAGCCCCAGCATTTT
CDR3: CASSIVSGSNQPQHF
J: TRBJ1-5
V: TRBV19
size: .
D: .

DNA: TGTGCCTGGGCGCGGGACAGGGGATACGAGCAGTACTTC
CDR3: CAWARDRGYEQYF
J: TRBJ2-7
V: TRBV30
size: .
D: TRBD1

DNA: TGTGCCAGCAGCTCGACAGGGGCGTACCAGCCCCAGCATTTT
CDR3: CASSSTGAYQPQHF
J: TRBJ1-5
V: TRBV7-9
size: .
D: TRBD1

DNA: TGCGCCAGCAGTGAGTCTGGCAGAGTCTACGAGCAGTACTTC
CDR3: CASSESGRVYEQYF
J: TRBJ2-7
V: TRBV10-1
size: .
D: .

DNA: TGTGCCAGCAGCTTGCTAGCGGGAGGCCGAGGCTACGAGCAGTACTTC
CDR3: CASSLLAGGRGYEQYF
J: TRBJ2-7
V: TRBV5-5
size: .
D: TRBD2

DNA: TGTGCCACCAGCAGGTTAGCGGGATCCTCTATCAATGAGCAGTTCTTC
CDR3: CATSRLAGSSINEQFF
J: TRBJ2-1
V: TRBV15
size: .
D: TRBD2

DNA: TGTGCCAGCAGGTGGGCGGGAGGGAACACTGAAGCTTTCTTT
CDR3: CASRWAGGNTEAFF
J: TRBJ1-1
V: TRBV27
size: .
D: .

DNA: TGTGCCAGCAGTTACTCGACAGGGGACGGCTACACCTTC
CDR3: CASSYSTGDGYTF
J: TRBJ1-2
V: TRBV6-6
size: few
D: TRBD1

DNA: TGTGCCAGCAGGCCGGGACAGCTCCGTGCGTACGAGCAGTACTTC
CDR3: CASRPGQLRAYEQYF
J: TRBJ2-7
V: TRBV28
size: .
D: TRBD1

DNA: TGTGCCAGCAGCAGGACGGCCGGTTCACCCCTCCACTTT
CDR3: CASSRTAGSPLHF
J: TRBJ1-6
V: TRBV6-5
size: .
D: .

DNA: TGTGCCAGCAGCCCCGGGACAGGGGGGACAAAACTGTTTTTT
CDR3: CASSPGTGGTKLFF
J: TRBJ1-4
V: TRBV7-2
size: .
D: TRBD1

DNA: TGTGCCAGCAGCGCCGACAGCCACAATGAGCAGTTCTTC
CDR3: CASSADSHNEQFF
J: TRBJ2-1
V: TRBV7-9
size: .
D: .

DNA: TGCAGCGTTGCAGGGCTCCGTGATGGCTACACCTTC
CDR3: CSVAGLRDGYTF
J: TRBJ1-2
V: TRBV29-1
size: .
D: .

DNA: TGTGCCAGTAGTATAGCGAGGGAGCAGTTCTTC
CDR3: CASSIAREQFF
J: TRBJ2-1
V: TRBV19
size: once
D: .

DNA: TGTGCCAGTTACGCCGACGGGCCCCTAGGCTACACCTTC
CDR3: CASYADGPLGYTF
J: TRBJ1-2
V: TRBV18
size: .
D: .

DNA: TGTGCCAGCAGCCAAGTCTCACTGTCCTCTGGAAACACCATATATTTT
CDR3: CASSQVSLSSGNTIYF
J: TRBJ1-3
V: TRBV3-1/TRBV3-2
size: .
D: .

DNA: TGTGCCAGCAGCTCAGCGGTTGTTTTAGGTGAAAAGGGGACCACCTACGAGCAGTACTTC
CDR3: CASSSAVVLGEKGTTYEQYF
J: TRBJ2-7
V: TRBV3-1/TRBV3-2
size: .
D: .

DNA: TGTGCCAGCAGCTGGAGGGTGGACACTGAAGCTTTCTTT
CDR3: CASSWRVDTEAFF
J: TRBJ1-1
V: TRBV28
size: .
D: .

DNA: TGTGCCAGCAGTCGGGACAGGCGCAATGAGCAGTTCTTC
CDR3: CASSRDRRNEQFF
J: TRBJ2-1
V: TRBV6-5
size: .
D: TRBD1